The clone carrying this TCR beta chain was detected ten times or more. From the 5' RACE reads, TCRdb called clonotypes with MiXCR, one entry per CDR3 protein. The sample yields approximately 30,000 distinct CDR3 sequences, around 8.6% seen once. This entry belongs to a study of chronic HIV infection and antiretroviral therapy. The CDR3 is made up of 11 amino acids. Germline-derived CDR1 and CDR2 are MGHRA and YSYEKL. V shed 2 bases and J shed 6 bases, with 2 bases lying between them. The chain combines TRBV4-1 with TRBJ2-1; D uncertain. The TCR sequence derives from an adult who had HIV and had not received antiretroviral therapy, or was an uninfected healthy control (not recorded which). The specimen was peripheral blood. CDR3 residues: CASSQFNEQFF. CDR3 DNA sequence: TGCGCCAGCAGCCAATTCAATGAGCAGTTCTTC.